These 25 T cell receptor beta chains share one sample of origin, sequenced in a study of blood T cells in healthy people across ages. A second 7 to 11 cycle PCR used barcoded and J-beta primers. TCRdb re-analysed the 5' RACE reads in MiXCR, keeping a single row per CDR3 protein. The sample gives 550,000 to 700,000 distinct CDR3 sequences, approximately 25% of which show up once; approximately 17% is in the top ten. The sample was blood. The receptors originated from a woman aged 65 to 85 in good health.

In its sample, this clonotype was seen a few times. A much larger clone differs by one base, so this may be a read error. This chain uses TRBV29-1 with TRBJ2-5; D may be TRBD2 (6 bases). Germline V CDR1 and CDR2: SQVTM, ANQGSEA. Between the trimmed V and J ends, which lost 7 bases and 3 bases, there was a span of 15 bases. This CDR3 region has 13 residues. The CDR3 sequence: CSAGEGDEETQYF. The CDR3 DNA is TGCAGCGCGGGGGAAGGTGACGAAGAGACCCAGTACTTC.

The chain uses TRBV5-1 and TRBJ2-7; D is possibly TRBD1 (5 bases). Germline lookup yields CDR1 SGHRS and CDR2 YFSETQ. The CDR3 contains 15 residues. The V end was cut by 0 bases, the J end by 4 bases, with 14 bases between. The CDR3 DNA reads TGCGCCAGCAGCTTGGAGTGGGGCGGACAATACGAGCAGTACTTC. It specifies CASSLEWGGQYEQYF.

The CDR3 region has the DNA TGTGCCAGCAGCCTTCAGGCCCAGCGGGGGGTGGTCACCGGGGAGCTGTTTTTT. It encodes CASSLQAQRGVVTGELFF. The V and J genes are TRBV7-2 and TRBJ2-2, with TRBD2 matching over 9 bases. CDR1 SGHTA and CDR2 FQGNSA come from the germline V gene. The CDR3 loop spans 18 amino acids. J was trimmed by 4 bases and V by 5 bases; bases with no gene match: 14.

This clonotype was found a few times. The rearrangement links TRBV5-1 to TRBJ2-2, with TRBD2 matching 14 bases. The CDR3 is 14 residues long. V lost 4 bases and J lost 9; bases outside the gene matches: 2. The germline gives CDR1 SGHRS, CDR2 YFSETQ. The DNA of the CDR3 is TGCGCCAGCAGCGGGACTAGCGGGGGACGGGAGCTGTTTTTT. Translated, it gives CASSGTSGGRELFF.

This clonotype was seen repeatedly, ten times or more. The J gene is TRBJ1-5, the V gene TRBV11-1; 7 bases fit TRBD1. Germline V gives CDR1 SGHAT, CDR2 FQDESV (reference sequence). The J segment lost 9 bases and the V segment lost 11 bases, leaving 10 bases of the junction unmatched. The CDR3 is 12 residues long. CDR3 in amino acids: CAGQAALWPQHF. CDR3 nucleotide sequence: TGTGCCGGACAGGCGGCATTGTGGCCCCAGCATTTT.

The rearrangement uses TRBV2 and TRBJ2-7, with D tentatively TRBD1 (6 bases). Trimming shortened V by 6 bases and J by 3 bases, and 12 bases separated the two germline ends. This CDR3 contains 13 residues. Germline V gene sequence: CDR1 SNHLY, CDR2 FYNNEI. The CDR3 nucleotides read TGTGCCAGCAGGAACAGGGATGGCTACGAGCAGTACTTC. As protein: CASRNRDGYEQYF.

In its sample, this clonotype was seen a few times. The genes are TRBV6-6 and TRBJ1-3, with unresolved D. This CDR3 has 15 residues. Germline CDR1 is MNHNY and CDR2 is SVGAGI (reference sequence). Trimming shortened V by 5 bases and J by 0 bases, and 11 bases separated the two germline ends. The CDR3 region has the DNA TGTGCCAGCAGTCTACCCCCGGGCTCTGGAAACACCATATATTTT. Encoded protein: CASSLPPGSGNTIYF.

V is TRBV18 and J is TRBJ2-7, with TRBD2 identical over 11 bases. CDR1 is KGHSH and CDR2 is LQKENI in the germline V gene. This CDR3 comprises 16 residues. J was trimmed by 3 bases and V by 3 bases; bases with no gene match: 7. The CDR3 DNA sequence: TGTGCCAGCTCACCTCGGGGACTAGCGGACTACTACGAGCAGTACGTC. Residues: CASSPRGLADYYEQYV.

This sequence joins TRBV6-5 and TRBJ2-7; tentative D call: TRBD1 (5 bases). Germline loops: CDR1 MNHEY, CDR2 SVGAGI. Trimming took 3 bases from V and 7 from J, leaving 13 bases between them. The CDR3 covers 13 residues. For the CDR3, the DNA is TGTGCCAGCAGTTATGGCAGGGCGAGAGAGCAGTACTTC. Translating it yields CASSYGRAREQYF.

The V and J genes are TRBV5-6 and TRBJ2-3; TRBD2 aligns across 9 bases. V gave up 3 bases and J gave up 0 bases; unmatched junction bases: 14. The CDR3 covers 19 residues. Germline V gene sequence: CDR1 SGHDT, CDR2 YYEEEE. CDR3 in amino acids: CASSSMTERGAASTDTQYF. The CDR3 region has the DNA TGTGCCAGCAGCTCCATGACTGAGCGGGGGGCCGCTAGCACAGATACGCAGTATTTT.

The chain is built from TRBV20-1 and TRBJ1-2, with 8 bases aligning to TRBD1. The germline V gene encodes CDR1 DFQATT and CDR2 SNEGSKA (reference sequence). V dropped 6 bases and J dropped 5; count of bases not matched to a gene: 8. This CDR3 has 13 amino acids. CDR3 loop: CSAPQGGRYGYTF. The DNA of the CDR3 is TGCAGTGCCCCACAGGGGGGCCGGTATGGCTACACCTTC.

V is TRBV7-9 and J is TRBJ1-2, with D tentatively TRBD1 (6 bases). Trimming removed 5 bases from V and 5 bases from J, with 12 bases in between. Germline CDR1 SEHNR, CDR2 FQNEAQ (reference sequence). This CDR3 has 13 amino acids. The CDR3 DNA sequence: TGTGCCAGCAGCCCCTCCGGGACATATGGCTACACCTTC. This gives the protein CASSPSGTYGYTF. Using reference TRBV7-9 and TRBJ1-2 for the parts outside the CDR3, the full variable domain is DTGVSQNPRHKITKRGQNVTFRCDPISEHNRLYWYRQTLGQGPEFLTYFQNEAQLEKSRLLSDRFSAERPKGSFSTLEIQRTEQGDSAMYLCASSPSGTYGYTFGSGTRLTVV.

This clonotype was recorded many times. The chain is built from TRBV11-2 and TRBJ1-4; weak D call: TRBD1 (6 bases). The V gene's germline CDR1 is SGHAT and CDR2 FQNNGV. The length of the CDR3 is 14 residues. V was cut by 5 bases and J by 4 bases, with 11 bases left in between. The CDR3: CASSPGQFNEKLFF. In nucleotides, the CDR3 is TGTGCCAGCAGCCCAGGACAGTTTAATGAAAAACTGTTTTTT.

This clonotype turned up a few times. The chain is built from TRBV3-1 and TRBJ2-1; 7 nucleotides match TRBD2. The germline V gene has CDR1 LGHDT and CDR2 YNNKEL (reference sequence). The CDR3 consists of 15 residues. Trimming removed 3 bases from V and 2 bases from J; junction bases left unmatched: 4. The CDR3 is CASSHSGAAYNEQFF. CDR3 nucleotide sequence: TGTGCCAGCAGCCACAGCGGGGCCGCCTACAATGAGCAGTTCTTC.

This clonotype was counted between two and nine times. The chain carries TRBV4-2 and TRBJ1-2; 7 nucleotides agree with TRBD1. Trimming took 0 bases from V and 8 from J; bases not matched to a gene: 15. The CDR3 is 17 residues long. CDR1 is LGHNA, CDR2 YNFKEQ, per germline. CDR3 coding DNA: TGTGCCAGCAGCCAAGATTCCGGACAGGTAACAAGAGTCGGCTACACCTTC. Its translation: CASSQDSGQVTRVGYTF.

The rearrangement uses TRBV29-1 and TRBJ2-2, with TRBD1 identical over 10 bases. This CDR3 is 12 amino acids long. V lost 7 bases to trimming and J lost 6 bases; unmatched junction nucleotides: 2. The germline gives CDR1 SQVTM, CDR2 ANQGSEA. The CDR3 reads CSGQGASGELFF. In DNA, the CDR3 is TGCAGCGGACAGGGGGCATCCGGGGAGCTGTTTTTT.

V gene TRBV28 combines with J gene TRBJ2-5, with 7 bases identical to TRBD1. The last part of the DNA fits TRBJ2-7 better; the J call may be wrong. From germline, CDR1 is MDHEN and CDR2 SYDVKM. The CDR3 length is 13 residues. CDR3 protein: CASSPRQGGEQYF. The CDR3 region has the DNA TGTGCCAGCAGTCCCCGACAGGGTGGCGAGCAGTACTTC.

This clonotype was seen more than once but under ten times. The chain's CDR3 is CSAKQGGGYTEAFF. CDR3 DNA: TGCAGTGCTAAACAGGGAGGGGGTTACACTGAAGCTTTCTTT. The gene calls are TRBV20-1 and TRBJ1-1, with D perhaps matching TRBD1 (6 bases). The CDR3 runs 14 residues. The V and J ends lost 4 bases and 3 bases respectively, with 15 bases between them. Germline-derived CDR1 and CDR2 are DFQATT and SNEGSKA (reference sequence).

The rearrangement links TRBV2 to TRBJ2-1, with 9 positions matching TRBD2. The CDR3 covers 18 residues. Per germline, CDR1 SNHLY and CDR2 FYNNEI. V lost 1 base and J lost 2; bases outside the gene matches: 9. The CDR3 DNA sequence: TGTGCCAGCAGTGAAGGGGATGTGTTAGCGGGGGCCTACAATGAGCAGTTCTTC. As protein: CASSEGDVLAGAYNEQFF.

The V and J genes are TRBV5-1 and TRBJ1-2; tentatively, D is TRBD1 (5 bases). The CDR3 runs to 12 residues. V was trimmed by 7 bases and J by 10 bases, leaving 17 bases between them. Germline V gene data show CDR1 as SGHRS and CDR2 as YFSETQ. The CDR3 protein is CASRGGIADYTF. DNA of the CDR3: TGCGCCAGCCGTGGGGGAATCGCGGACTACACCTTC.

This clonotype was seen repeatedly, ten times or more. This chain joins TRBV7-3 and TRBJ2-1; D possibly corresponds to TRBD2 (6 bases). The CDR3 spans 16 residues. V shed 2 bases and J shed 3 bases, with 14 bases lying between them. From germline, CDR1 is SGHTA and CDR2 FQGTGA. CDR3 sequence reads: CASSLSGGANYNEQFF. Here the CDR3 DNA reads TGTGCCAGCAGCTTATCTGGCGGGGCGAACTACAATGAGCAGTTCTTC.

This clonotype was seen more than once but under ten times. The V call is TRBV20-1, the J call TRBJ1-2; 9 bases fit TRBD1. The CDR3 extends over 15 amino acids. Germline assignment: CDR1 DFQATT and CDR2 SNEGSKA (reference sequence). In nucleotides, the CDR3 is TGCATTACTGTCCCGGGACAGGGTCAGGCCAGGGGCTACACCTTC. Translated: CITVPGQGQARGYTF.

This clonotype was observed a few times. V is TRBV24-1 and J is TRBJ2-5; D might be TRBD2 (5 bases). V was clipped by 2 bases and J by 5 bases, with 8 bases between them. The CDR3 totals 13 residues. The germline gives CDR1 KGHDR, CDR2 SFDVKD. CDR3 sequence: CATSDSGSETQYF. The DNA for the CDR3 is TGTGCCACCAGTGATTCTGGGAGCGAGACCCAGTACTTC.

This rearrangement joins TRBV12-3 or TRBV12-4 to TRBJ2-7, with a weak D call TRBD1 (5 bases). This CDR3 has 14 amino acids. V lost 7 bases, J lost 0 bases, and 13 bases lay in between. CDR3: CASTIVGASYEQYF. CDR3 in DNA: TGTGCCAGCACCATAGTAGGGGCCTCCTACGAGCAGTACTTC.

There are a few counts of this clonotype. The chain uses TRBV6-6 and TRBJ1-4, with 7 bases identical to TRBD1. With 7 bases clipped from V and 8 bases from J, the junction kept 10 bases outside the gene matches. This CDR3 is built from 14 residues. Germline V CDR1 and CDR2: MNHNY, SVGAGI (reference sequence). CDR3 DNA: TGTGCCAGCAAGCCGGGACAGACCTACGAAAAACTGTTTTTT. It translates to CASKPGQTYEKLFF.